A selection of T cell receptor beta chains follows, all from one sample in a study of T cells in Graves' hyperthyroidism and ophthalmopathy. TCRdb recomputed calls from the multiplex PCR reads with MiXCR, one row per CDR3 protein. The sample yields around 400,000 distinct CDR3 sequences, less than 15% seen once. The sequenced material came from blood. The receptors derive from a woman between 18 and 29 years old with Graves' hyperthyroidism. The CDR3 runs from the conserved cysteine through the conserved F or W. A D gene is named only where the DNA matches it firmly. A clone size is listed for some rows: how often the clone was seen (once, few, many), or a class if it is expanded.

-	TRBV9	TRBD1	TRBJ1-1	CASSEATGEGFEAFF	TGTGCCAGCAGCGAAGCGACAGGGGAAGGTTTCGAAGCTTTCTTT
-	TRBV5-6	-	TRBJ2-1	CASTIRLGTYNEQFF	TGTGCCAGCACTATCCGGCTGGGGACCTACAATGAGCAGTTCTTC
-	TRBV27	TRBD2	TRBJ2-2	CASRKGALAGGGTGELFF	TGTGCCAGCAGGAAAGGGGCGCTAGCGGGGGGAGGCACCGGGGAGCTGTTTTTT
many	TRBV5-1	-	TRBJ2-5	CASSLARETQYF	TGCGCCAGCAGCTTGGCCAGAGAGACCCAGTACTTC
-	TRBV9	-	TRBJ2-3	CASSVFGGAHTDTQYF	TGTGCCAGCAGCGTATTCGGTGGGGCTCACACAGATACGCAGTATTTT
many	TRBV2	-	TRBJ1-2	CATRRDTDGYTF	TGTGCCACCCGTAGGGACACCGATGGCTACACCTTC
few	TRBV20-1	TRBD1	TRBJ1-4	CSARDLGGASEKLFF	TGCAGTGCTAGAGATTTAGGGGGCGCTTCTGAAAAACTGTTTTTT
-	TRBV24-1	TRBD2	TRBJ2-1	CATRTSGSYEQFF	TGTGCCACGAGGACTAGCGGGAGCTATGAGCAGTTCTTC
-	TRBV20-1	-	TRBJ1-6	CSATGRDYSPLHF	TGCAGTGCTACGGGACGGGATTATTCACCCCTCCACTTT
many	TRBV6-2/TRBV6-3	TRBD1	TRBJ2-7	CASMGPRQGTYEQYF	TGTGCCAGCATGGGTCCAAGACAGGGCACCTACGAGCAGTACTTC